The T cell receptor beta chain described here comes from a study of B cell selection in AIRE deficiency. Libraries were prepared by immunoSEQ multiplex PCR; TCRdb keeps only in-frame clonotypes and omits some of them. The sample lists roughly 25,000 clones; about 95% were seen once. This clone appeared a single time. One end of the junction fails to match germline, which may point to a read error. The CDR3 consists of 14 residues. CDR1 MGHDK and CDR2 SYGVNS come from the germline V gene. CD4+CD127+ cells were sorted as the conventional CD4 T cells. The sample taken for sequencing was CD4+CD127+ conventional T cells sorted from PBMCs. The chain has TRBV25-1 and TRBJ1-3, with D perhaps TRBD1 (5 bases). The clonotype was recovered from a human donor in good health. The CDR3 DNA reads as TGTGCCAGCGGTGACAGAAACTCTGGAAACACCATATATTTT. This sequence encodes CASGDRNSGNTIYF. The variable domain in full, with the rest retrieved from reference TRBV25-1 and TRBJ1-3, is EADIYQTPRYLVIGTGKKITLECSQTMGHDKMYWYQQDPGMELHLIHYSYGVNSTEKGDLSSESTVSRIRTEHFPLTLESARPSHTSQYLCASGDRNSGNTIYFGEGSWLTVV.